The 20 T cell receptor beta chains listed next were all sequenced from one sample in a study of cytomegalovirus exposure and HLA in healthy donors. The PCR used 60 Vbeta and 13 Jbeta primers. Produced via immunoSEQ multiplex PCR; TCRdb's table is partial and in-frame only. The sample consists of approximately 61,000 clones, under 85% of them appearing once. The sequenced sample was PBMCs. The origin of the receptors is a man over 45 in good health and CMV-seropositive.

DNA for the CDR3: TGCGCCAGCAGCTCGGGACAGGGGAACACTGAAGCTTTCTTT. Protein sequence: CASSSGQGNTEAFF. The chain uses TRBV5-1 and TRBJ1-1; 9 bases match TRBD1. Germline values: CDR1 SGHRS, CDR2 YFSETQ. With 3 bases clipped from V and 1 base from J, the junction kept 1 base outside the gene matches. The CDR3 has 14 residues.

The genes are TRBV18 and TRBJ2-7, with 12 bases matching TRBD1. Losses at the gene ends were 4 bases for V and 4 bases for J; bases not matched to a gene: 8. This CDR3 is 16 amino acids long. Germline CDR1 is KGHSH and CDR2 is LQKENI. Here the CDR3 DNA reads TGTGCCAGCTCACAAACCGGGACAGGGGGCGCGTACGAGCAGTACTTC. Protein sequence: CASSQTGTGGAYEQYF.

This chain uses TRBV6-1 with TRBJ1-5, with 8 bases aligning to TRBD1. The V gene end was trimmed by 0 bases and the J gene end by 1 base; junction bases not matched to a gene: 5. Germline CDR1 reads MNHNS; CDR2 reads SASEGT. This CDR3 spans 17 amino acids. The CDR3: CASSEALGQASNQPQHF. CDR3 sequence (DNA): TGTGCCAGCAGTGAAGCCTTGGGACAGGCAAGCAATCAGCCCCAGCATTTT.

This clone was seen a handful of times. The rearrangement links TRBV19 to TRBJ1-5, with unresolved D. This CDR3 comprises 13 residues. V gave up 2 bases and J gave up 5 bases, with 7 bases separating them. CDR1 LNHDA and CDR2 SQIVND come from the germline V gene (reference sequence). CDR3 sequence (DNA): TGTGCCAGTAGTATACAGGAGGATCAGCCCCAGCATTTT. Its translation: CASSIQEDQPQHF.

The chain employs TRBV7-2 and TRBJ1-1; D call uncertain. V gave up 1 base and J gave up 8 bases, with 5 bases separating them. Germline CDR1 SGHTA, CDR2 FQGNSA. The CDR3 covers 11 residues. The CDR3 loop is CASSLVSEAFF. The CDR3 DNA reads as TGTGCCAGCAGCTTAGTGTCAGAAGCTTTCTTT.

The CDR3 bases are TGTGCCAGCTCGAAAGACAGGGACACTGAAGCTTTCTTT. Translation gives CASSKDRDTEAFF. J is TRBJ1-1 and V is TRBV18; 7 positions match TRBD1. V shed 6 bases, J shed 3 bases, and the junction held 4 bases outside the gene matches. Germline assignment: CDR1 KGHSH and CDR2 LQKENI. This CDR3 has 13 amino acids.

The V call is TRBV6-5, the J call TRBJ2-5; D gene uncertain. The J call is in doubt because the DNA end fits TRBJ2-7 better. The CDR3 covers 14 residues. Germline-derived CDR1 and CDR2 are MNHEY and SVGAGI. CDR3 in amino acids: CASSYDSRPLEQYF. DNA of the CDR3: TGTGCCAGCAGTTACGACTCCCGACCCCTCGAGCAGTACTTC.

Written as DNA, the CDR3 is TGTGCCAGCAGACGACAGGGGGCTAACACCGGGGAGCTGTTTTTT. It yields the protein CASRRQGANTGELFF. This chain uses TRBV2 with TRBJ2-2; TRBD1 aligns across 10 bases. V lost 6 bases to trimming and J lost 2 bases; unmatched junction nucleotides: 3. CDR1 is SNHLY and CDR2 is FYNNEI in the germline V gene. The CDR3 consists of 15 residues. Looking up the rest from reference TRBV2 and TRBJ2-2 gives the full variable domain: EPEVTQTPSHQVTQMGQEVILRCVPISNHLYFYWYRQILGQKVEFLVSFYNNEISEKSEIFDDQFSVERPDGSNFTLKIRSTKLEDSAMYFCASRRQGANTGELFFGEGSRLTVL.

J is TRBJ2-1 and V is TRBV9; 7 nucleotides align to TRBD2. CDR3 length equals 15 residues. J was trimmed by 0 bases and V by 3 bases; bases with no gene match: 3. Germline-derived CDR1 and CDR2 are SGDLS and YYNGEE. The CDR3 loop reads CASSATSPSYNEQFF. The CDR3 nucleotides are TGTGCCAGCAGCGCGACTAGCCCCTCCTACAATGAGCAGTTCTTC. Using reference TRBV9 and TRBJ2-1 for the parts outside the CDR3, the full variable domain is DSGVTQTPKHLITATGQRVTLRCSPRSGDLSVYWYQQSLDQGLQFLIQYYNGEERAKGNILERFSAQQFPDLHSELNLSSLELGDSALYFCASSATSPSYNEQFFGPGTRLTVL.

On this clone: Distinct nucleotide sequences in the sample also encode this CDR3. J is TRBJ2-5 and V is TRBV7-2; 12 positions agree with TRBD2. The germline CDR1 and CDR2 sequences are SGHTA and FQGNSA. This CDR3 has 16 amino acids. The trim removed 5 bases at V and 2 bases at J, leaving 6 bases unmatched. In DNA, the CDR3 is TGTGCCAGCAGCACGGGGCTAGCGGGGGGGCAAGAGACCCAGTACTTC. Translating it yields CASSTGLAGGQETQYF.

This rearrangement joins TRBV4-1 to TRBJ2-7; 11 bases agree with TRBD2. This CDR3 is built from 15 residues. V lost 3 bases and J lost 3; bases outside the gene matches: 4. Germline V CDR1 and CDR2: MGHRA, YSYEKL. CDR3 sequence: CASSHSGGGSYEQYF. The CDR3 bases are TGCGCCAGCAGCCATAGCGGGGGGGGGAGCTACGAGCAGTACTTC.

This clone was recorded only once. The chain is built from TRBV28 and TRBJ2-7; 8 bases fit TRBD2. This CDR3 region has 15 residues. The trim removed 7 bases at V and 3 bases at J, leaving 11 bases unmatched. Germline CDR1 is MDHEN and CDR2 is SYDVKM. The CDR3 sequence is CASIQGGLAGYEQYF. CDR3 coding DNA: TGTGCCAGCATCCAAGGGGGGCTAGCGGGCTACGAGCAGTACTTC. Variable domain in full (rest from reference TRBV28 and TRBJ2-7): DVKVTQSSRYLVKRTGEKVFLECVQDMDHENMFWYRQDPGLGLRLIYFSYDVKMKEKGDIPEGYSVSREKKERFSLILESASTNQTSMYLCASIQGGLAGYEQYFGPGTRLTVT.

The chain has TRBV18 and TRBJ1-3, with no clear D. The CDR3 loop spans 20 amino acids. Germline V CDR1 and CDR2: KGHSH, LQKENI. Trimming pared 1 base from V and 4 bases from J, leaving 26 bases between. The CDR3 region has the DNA TGTGCCAGCTCACCACGGATAGGTGTTGAGAACAGAAACGAAGGAAACACCATATATTTT. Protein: CASSPRIGVENRNEGNTIYF.

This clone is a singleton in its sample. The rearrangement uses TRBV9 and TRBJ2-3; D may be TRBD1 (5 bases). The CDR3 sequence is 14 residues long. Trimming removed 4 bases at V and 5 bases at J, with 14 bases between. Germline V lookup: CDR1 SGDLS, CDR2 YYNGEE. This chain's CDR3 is CASSTSSGIDTQYF. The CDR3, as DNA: TGTGCCAGCAGCACTTCCTCAGGGATAGATACGCAGTATTTT.

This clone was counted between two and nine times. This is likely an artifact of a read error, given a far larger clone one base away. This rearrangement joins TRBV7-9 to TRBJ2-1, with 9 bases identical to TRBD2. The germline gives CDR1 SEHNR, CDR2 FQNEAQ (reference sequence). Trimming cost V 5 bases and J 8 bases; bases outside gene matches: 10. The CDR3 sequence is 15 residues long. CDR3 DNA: TGTGCCAGCAGCGTTGGCGGGGGGGCTTTTGATGAGCAGTTCTTC. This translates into CASSVGGGAFDEQFF.

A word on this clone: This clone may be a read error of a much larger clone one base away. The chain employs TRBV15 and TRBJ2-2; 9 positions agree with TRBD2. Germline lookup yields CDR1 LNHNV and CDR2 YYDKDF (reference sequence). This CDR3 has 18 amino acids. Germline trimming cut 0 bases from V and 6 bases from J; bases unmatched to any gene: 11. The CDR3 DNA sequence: TGTGCCACCAGCAGAGACCTAGCGGGGCGAGTAGACGCCGGGGAGCTGTTTTTT. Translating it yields CATSRDLAGRVDAGELFF.

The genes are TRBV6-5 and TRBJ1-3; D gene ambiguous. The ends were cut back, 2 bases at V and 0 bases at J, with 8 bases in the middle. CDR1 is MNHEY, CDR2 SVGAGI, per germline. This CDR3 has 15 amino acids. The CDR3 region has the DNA TGTGCCAGCAGTTACGGGCAGAGCTCTGGAAACACCATATATTTT. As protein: CASSYGQSSGNTIYF.

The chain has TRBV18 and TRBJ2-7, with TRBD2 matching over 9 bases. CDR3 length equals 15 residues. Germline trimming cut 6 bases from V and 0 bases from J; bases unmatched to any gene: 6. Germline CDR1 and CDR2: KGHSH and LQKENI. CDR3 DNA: TGTGCCAGCTCTCGTCGGACTAGCGACTCCTACGAGCAGTACTTC. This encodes CASSRRTSDSYEQYF.

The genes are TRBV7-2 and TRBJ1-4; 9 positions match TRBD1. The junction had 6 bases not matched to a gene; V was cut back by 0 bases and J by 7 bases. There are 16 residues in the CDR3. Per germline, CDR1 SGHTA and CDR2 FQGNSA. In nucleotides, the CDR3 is TGTGCCAGCAGCTTAGCGGAGGGACAGGGTCGTGAAAAACTGTTTTTT. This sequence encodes CASSLAEGQGREKLFF.

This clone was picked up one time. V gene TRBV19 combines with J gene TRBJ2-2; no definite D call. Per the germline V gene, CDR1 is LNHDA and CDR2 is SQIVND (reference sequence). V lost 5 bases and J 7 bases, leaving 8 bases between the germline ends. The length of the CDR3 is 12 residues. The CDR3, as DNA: TGTGCCAGTAGTCCCTTTCTCGGGGAGCTGTTTTTT. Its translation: CASSPFLGELFF.